The clone carrying this T cell receptor beta chain came up many times. Its antigen remains unknown. Germline V gene data show CDR1 as DFQATT and CDR2 as SNEGSKA (reference sequence). The trim removed 4 bases at V and 4 bases at J, leaving 11 bases unmatched. There are 15 residues in the CDR3. This specimen comes from a study of response to subunit inactivated influenza vaccine. Study-wide results and caveats: Few additional T cells are recruited per seasonal influenza vaccination, authors suggested.

TCRdb re-derived calls from the RT-PCR reads in MiXCR, one entry per CDR3 protein. The sample consists of 450,000 to 500,000 distinct CDR3 sequences, approximately 9.9% of them appearing once. The receptor comes from a man aged 50-60 years who received an inactivated influenza vaccine. The J gene is TRBJ2-5, the V gene TRBV20-1; 8 bases fit TRBD2. This material consisted of PBMCs from blood, taken roughly 48 days after vaccination. CDR3 nucleotides: TGCAGTGCTACCGACGGGGGGGGGTCATTAGAGACCCAGTACTTC. This codes for CSATDGGGSLETQYF.